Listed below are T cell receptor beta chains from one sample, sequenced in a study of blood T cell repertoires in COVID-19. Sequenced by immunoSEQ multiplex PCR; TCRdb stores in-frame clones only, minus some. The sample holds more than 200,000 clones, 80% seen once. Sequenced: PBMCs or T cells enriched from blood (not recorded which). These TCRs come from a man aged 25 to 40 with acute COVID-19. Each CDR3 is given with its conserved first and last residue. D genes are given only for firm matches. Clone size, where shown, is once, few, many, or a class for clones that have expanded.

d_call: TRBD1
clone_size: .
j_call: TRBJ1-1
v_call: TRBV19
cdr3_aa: CASSGTGVLNTEAFF
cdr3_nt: TGTGCCAGTAGTGGGACAGGGGTCCTGAACACTGAAGCTTTCTTT

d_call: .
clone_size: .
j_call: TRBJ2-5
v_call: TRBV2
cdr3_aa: CASSEVDLDF
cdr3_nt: TGTGCCAGCAGTGAAGTAGACTTGGACTTC

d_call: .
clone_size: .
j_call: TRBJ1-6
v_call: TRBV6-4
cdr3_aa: CASSAFSGGANSPLHF
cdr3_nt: TGTGCCAGCAGTGCTTTCTCGGGGGGAGCTAATTCACCCCTCCACTTT

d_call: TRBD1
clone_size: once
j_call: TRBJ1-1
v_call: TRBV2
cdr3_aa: CASSRGTAAVSEAFF
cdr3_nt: TGTGCCAGCAGCCGAGGGACAGCCGCAGTATCTGAAGCTTTCTTT

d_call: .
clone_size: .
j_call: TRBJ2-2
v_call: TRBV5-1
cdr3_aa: CASSLRGNTGELFF
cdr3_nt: TGCGCCAGCAGCTTGAGGGGGAACACCGGGGAGCTGTTTTTT

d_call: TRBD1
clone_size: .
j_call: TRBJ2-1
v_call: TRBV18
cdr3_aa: CASSPRQGRNEQFF
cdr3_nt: TGTGCCAGCTCACCCCGACAGGGTAGGAATGAGCAGTTCTTC

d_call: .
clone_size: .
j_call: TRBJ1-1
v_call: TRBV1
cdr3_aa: CTSTPTYYAGRGTEAFF
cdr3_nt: TGCACCAGCACCCCGACATATTACGCGGGGCGAGGCACTGAAGCTTTCTTT

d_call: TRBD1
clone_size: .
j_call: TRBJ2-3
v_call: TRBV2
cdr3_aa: CASSEDRGRTDTQYF
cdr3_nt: TGTGCCAGCAGTGAGGACAGGGGGCGCACAGATACGCAGTATTTT

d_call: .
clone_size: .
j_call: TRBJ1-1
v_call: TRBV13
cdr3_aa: CASSLPGIMNTEAFF
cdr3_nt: TGTGCCAGCAGCTTGCCGGGAATAATGAACACTGAAGCTTTCTTT

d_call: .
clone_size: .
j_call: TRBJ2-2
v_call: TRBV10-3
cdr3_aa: CAISDRGAPTGELFF
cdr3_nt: TGTGCCATCAGTGACCGGGGGGCGCCCACCGGGGAGCTGTTTTTT

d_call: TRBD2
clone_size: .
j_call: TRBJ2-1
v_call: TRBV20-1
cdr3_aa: CSASPSGVNEQFF
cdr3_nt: TGCAGTGCTAGTCCTAGCGGGGTCAATGAGCAGTTCTTC

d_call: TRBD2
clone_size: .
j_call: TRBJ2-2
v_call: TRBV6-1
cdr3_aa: CASSEKVGTGGTGELFF
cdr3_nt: TGTGCCAGCAGTGAAAAGGTTGGGACGGGGGGTACCGGGGAGCTGTTTTTT

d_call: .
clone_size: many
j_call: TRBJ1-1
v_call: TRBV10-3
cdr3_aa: CAISEPRGGALAFF
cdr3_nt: TGTGCCATCAGTGAGCCCAGGGGTGGGGCCTTGGCTTTCTTT

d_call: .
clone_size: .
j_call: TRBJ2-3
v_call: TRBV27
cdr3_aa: CASRTGDTQYF
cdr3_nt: TGTGCCAGTCGGACTGGGGATACGCAGTATTTT

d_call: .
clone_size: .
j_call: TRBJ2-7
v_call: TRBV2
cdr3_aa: CASSKSGYSYEQYF
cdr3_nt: TGTGCCAGCAGTAAGAGCGGGTACTCCTACGAGCAGTACTTC

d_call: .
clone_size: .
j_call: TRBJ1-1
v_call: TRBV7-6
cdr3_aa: CASSLNRDTEAFF
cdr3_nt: TGTGCCAGCAGCTTAAACAGGGACACTGAAGCTTTCTTT

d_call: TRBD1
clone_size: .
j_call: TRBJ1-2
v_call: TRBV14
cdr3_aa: CASSQVLGTGGSGYTF
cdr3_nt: TGTGCCAGCAGCCAAGTGCTTGGGACAGGGGGCAGTGGCTACACCTTC

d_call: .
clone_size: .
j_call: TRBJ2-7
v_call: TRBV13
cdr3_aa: CASSLQRSYEQYF
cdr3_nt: TGTGCCAGCAGCTTACAGCGGTCCTACGAGCAGTACTTC

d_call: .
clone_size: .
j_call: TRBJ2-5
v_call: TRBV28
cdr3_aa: CASSLAGEAETQYF
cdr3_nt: TGTGCCAGCAGTTTAGCGGGTGAAGCAGAGACCCAGTACTTC

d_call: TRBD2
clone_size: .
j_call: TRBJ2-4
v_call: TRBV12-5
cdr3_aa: CASGLVLAGDQNIQYF
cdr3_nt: TGTGCTAGTGGTTTGGTACTAGCGGGGGATCAAAACATTCAGTACTTC

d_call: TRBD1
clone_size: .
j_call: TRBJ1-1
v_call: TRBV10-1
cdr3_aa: CASSEPPGTANTEAFF
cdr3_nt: TGCGCCAGCAGTGAGCCCCCCGGGACAGCGAACACTGAAGCTTTCTTT

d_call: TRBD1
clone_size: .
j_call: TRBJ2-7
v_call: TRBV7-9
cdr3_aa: CASSQMGQSSYEQYF
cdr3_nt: TGTGCCAGCAGCCAAATGGGACAGAGCTCCTACGAGCAGTACTTC

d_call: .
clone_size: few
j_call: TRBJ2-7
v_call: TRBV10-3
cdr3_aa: CAISEGPTAEQYF
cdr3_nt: TGTGCCATCAGTGAGGGTCCTACCGCCGAGCAGTACTTC

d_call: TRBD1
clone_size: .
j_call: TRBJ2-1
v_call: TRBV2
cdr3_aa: CASSDPPTGKYEQFF
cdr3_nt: TGTGCCAGCAGTGACCCTCCGACAGGGAAGTATGAGCAGTTCTTC

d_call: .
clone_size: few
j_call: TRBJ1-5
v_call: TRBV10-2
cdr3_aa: CASSDWPVNQPQHF
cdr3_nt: TGCGCCAGCAGTGATTGGCCAGTCAATCAGCCCCAGCATTTT

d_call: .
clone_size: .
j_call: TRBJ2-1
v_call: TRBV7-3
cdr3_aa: CASSLRAMADSYNEQFF
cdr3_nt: TGTGCCAGCAGCTTGCGGGCTATGGCGGACTCCTACAATGAGCAGTTCTTC

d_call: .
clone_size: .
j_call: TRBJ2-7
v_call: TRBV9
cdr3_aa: CASSPGGLLYF
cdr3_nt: TGTGCCAGCAGCCCGGGGGGCCTCTTGTACTTC

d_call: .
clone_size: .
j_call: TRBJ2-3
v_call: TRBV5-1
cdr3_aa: CASSSSSTTTTDTQYF
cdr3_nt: TGCGCCAGCAGCTCTTCCAGTACCACCACCACAGATACGCAGTATTTT

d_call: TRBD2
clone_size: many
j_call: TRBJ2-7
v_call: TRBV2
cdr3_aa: CASGRTSPEQYF
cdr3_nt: TGTGCCAGCGGCCGGACTAGTCCCGAGCAGTACTTC

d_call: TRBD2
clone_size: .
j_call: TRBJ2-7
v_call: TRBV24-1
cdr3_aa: CATSDSTRDYLEQYF
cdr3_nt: TGTGCCACCAGTGATTCTACCCGGGACTATCTTGAGCAGTACTTC

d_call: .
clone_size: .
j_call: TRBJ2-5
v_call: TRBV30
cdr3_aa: CAWSVQGAGETQYF
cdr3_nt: TGTGCCTGGAGTGTACAAGGGGCGGGGGAGACCCAGTACTTC

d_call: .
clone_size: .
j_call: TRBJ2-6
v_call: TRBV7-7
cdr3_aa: CASSPGSGFSGANVLTF
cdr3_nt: TGTGCCAGCAGCCCTGGGTCAGGCTTCTCTGGGGCCAACGTCCTGACTTTC